This T cell receptor beta chain derives from a study of T-cell memory formation after mild COVID-19. TCRdb ran MiXCR on the 5' RACE reads and lists one entry per CDR3 protein. The sample consists of around 420,000 distinct CDR3 sequences, roughly a quarter of them appearing once. Findings and caveats of the study: The appearance of some responding clones in pre-infection memory suggested that cross-reactive memory joined.

The CDR3 covers 15 residues. Trimming at V came to 1 base and at J to 0 bases, leaving 2 bases not matched to a gene. The germline V gene has CDR1 SGHRS and CDR2 YFSETQ. This clonotype was detected many times. Antigen: not known. The clonotype was recovered from an adult woman who had mild COVID-19 (a few samples of this study predate the infection). Cell type and time point are not known. Source material: PBMCs or a T cell subset sorted from them (not recorded which). The chain is built from TRBV5-1 and TRBJ2-7, with TRBD1 identical over 9 bases. CDR3 loop: CASSLRQGVSYEQYF. CDR3 DNA: TGCGCCAGCAGCTTGAGACAGGGGGTCTCCTACGAGCAGTACTTC. The variable domain in full, with the rest retrieved from reference TRBV5-1 and TRBJ2-7, is KAGVTQTPRYLIKTRGQQVTLSCSPISGHRSVSWYQQTPGQGLQFLFEYFSETQRNKGNFPGRFSGRQFSNSRSEMNVSTLELGDSALYLCASSLRQGVSYEQYFGPGTRLTVT.